The present T cell receptor beta chain was sequenced within a study of post-analysis software for immune sequencing data. Findings of the study overall: Controls had significantly higher normalized Chao1 diversity than multiple sclerosis patients. Elevated frequency relative to controls characterized several TRBV segments in patients, TRBV5-6, TRBV5-1 and TRBV20-1 among them. Pronounced co-clustering by F measure was evident among identically batched samples.

The CDR3 is 16 residues long. The V gene end was trimmed by 0 bases and the J gene end by 7 bases; junction bases not matched to a gene: 8. Germline V gene data show CDR1 as MNHNY and CDR2 as SVGAGI (reference sequence). Unique molecular identifiers were carried by the TCR beta cDNA libraries. Each CDR3 protein is one row after TCRdb ran MiXCR on the PCR reads. The sample lists roughly 430,000 distinct CDR3 sequences; more than 30% were seen once. In regard to this clonotype: Antigen specificity is unknown.

The sequenced sample was blood. V is TRBV6-6 and J is TRBJ1-2; 10 nucleotides line up with TRBD1. This TCR was recovered from a girl aged 2 to 10 with multiple sclerosis. The CDR3 sequence: CASSYSTGTGDGGYTF. The CDR3 nucleotides read TGTGCCAGCAGTTACTCGACCGGGACAGGGGATGGTGGCTACACCTTC.